These 30 T cell receptor beta chains were sequenced from one sample in a study of cytomegalovirus exposure and HLA in healthy donors (TCRdb year 2017). The method was the immunoSEQ multiplex PCR assay. A mixture of 60 forward primers for TCR Vbeta segments and 13 reverse primers for TCR Jbeta segments was used in the multiplex PCR. TCRdb re-hosts the immuneACCESS table, in-frame sequences only. Its copies lack some clones; in the studies checked, an unresolved V gene accounts for under half of them, and the cause for the rest is not known. The sample table holds about 170,000 clones, of which roughly 72% were seen once. Approximately 7.1% of the sample belongs to the ten largest clones. Sequenced input: PBMCs. Receptor source: a man aged 35-49 years in good health and CMV-seropositive.

CDR3 in amino acids: CASSYGGMNTEAFF. CDR3 DNA: TGTGCCAGCAGTTACGGAGGCATGAACACTGAAGCTTTCTTT. The genes are TRBV6-5 and TRBJ1-1; D remains unclear. The CDR3 runs 14 residues. Germline-derived CDR1 and CDR2 are MNHEY and SVGAGI. The V end lost 2 bases, the J end lost 0 bases, and 7 bases lay between the germline ends.

This clone was counted once. The chain has TRBV4-2 and TRBJ1-4; possibly TRBD1 for D (5 bases). V was pared by 0 bases and J by 8 bases, with 16 bases between. Germline V gives CDR1 LGHNA, CDR2 YNFKEQ. The CDR3 is 16 amino acids. In DNA, the CDR3 is TGTGCCAGCAGCCAAGATATTGGGGCCCTCATGGAAAAACTGTTTTTT. As protein: CASSQDIGALMEKLFF.

The chain joins TRBV7-9 to TRBJ2-5, with D hard to call. The CDR3 length is 14 residues. Germline lookup yields CDR1 SEHNR and CDR2 FQNEAQ (reference sequence). Deletions cut 1 base from V and 2 bases from J, with 8 bases between. Written as DNA, the CDR3 is TGTGCCAGCAGCTTAGTTGGGCGACAAGAGACCCAGTACTTC. Translating it yields CASSLVGRQETQYF.

The chain employs TRBV5-1 and TRBJ1-1; D is uncertain. V shed 4 bases and J shed 1 base, with 20 bases lying between them. The germline V gene has CDR1 SGHRS and CDR2 YFSETQ. This CDR3 comprises 17 residues. CDR3 residues: CASSRVAAPPRNTEAFF. The CDR3 DNA sequence: TGCGCCAGCAGCCGGGTCGCGGCACCCCCGCGGAACACTGAAGCTTTCTTT.

The CDR3 DNA follows: TGTGCCAGCAGCCAAGACGGACTAGCGGGGGAGCAAGAGACCCAGTACTTC. Its protein product is CASSQDGLAGEQETQYF. The rearrangement joins TRBV4-2 to TRBJ2-5; TRBD2 aligns across 13 bases. The junction had 3 bases not matched to a gene; V was cut back by 0 bases and J by 2 bases. The CDR3 runs 17 residues. CDR1 is LGHNA and CDR2 is YNFKEQ in the germline V gene.

The chain couples TRBV27 to TRBJ2-4; 7 bases are shared with TRBD2. This CDR3 contains 20 residues. Germline CDR1 MNHEY, CDR2 SMNVEV (reference sequence). V trimming: 3 bases; J trimming: 6 bases; junction bases outside the gene matches: 23. For the CDR3, the DNA is TGTGCCAGCAGTTTTTCGGGGGGTCAGGGTCTAGATCGGAACAGAAACATTCAGTACTTC. This sequence encodes CASSFSGGQGLDRNRNIQYF.

The J gene is TRBJ2-1, the V gene TRBV18, with 9 bases lining up with TRBD1. The CDR3 extends over 14 amino acids. The V gene's germline CDR1 is KGHSH and CDR2 LQKENI. J lost 5 bases, V lost 4 bases, and 3 bases had no gene match. CDR3 bases: TGTGCCAGCTCACTGGACAGGGGTAACAATGAGCAGTTCTTC. Translated: CASSLDRGNNEQFF. The full variable domain, rest sourced from reference TRBV18 and TRBJ2-1, is NAGVMQNPRHLVRRRGQEARLRCSPMKGHSHVYWYRQLPEEGLKFMVYLQKENIIDESGMPKERFSAEFPKEGPSILRIQQVVRGDSAAYFCASSLDRGNNEQFFGPGTRLTVL.

This clone was picked up many times. V usage is TRBV6-6 and J usage is TRBJ2-7; perhaps TRBD1 as D (7 bases). V dropped 5 bases and J dropped 13 bases, with 15 bases sitting between them. The CDR3 extends over 11 amino acids. CDR1 is MNHNY and CDR2 is SVGAGI in the germline V gene (reference sequence). CDR3 bases: TGTGCCAGCAGTCAGGGGGGAGAGGATTACTTC. It is translated as CASSQGGEDYF.

This rearrangement joins TRBV5-1 to TRBJ2-7, with TRBD2 as a possible D gene (5 bases). This CDR3 comprises 14 residues. The germline CDR1 and CDR2 sequences are SGHRS and YFSETQ. Trimming removed 0 bases from V and 5 bases from J, with 12 bases in between. The DNA of the CDR3 is TGCGCCAGCAGCTTGGTTCAGGAGAGGGACGAGCAGTACTTC. This gives the protein CASSLVQERDEQYF.

Remarks on this clone: The sample has other DNA sequences that encode this CDR3 too. This chain joins TRBV6-5 and TRBJ2-2; TRBD1 matches 7 bases. Germline V gene lookup returns CDR1 MNHEY and CDR2 SVGAGI. V gave up 6 bases and J gave up 0 bases; unmatched junction bases: 4. There are 15 residues in the CDR3. CDR3 sequence (DNA): TGTGCCAGCAGCGCCGGGACAGCGAACACCGGGGAGCTGTTTTTT. Protein sequence: CASSAGTANTGELFF.

The V gene is TRBV6-6, the J gene TRBJ1-2; 8 bases line up with TRBD1. The germline V gene has CDR1 MNHNY and CDR2 SVGAGI (reference sequence). The CDR3 extends over 16 amino acids. With 6 bases clipped from V and 4 bases from J, the junction kept 13 bases outside the gene matches. This chain's CDR3 is CASSLKPDRASYGYTF. The CDR3 DNA reads as TGTGCCAGCAGCCTCAAACCGGACAGGGCGAGCTATGGCTACACCTTC.

The rearrangement links TRBV7-3 to TRBJ2-7; maybe TRBD2 (5 bases). Germline V gives CDR1 SGHTA, CDR2 FQGTGA. The CDR3 runs to 13 residues. V was shortened by 1 base and J by 4 bases, with 8 bases between the two germline ends. The CDR3 region is CASSLSEGYEQYF. Here the CDR3 DNA reads TGTGCCAGCAGCTTAAGTGAGGGATACGAGCAGTACTTC.

The chain employs TRBV7-9 and TRBJ1-6; 8 bases are a match to TRBD1. The CDR3 consists of 15 residues. V trimming: 5 bases; J trimming: 9 bases; junction bases outside the gene matches: 9. Germline V lookup: CDR1 SEHNR, CDR2 FQNEAQ (reference sequence). CDR3 nucleotide sequence: TGTGCCAGCAGCGACCAGGGGGCGAAAAGTTCACCCCTCCACTTT. Encoded protein: CASSDQGAKSSPLHF.

The chain couples TRBV7-2 to TRBJ2-3; TRBD2 aligns across 14 bases. From germline, CDR1 is SGHTA and CDR2 FQGNSA. There are 16 residues in the CDR3. J gave up 3 bases and V 4 bases, and 3 bases lay outside the gene matches. CDR3 in DNA: TGTGCCAGCAGCTCGAGACTAGCGGGGGGGACAGATACGCAGTATTTT. Protein sequence: CASSSRLAGGTDTQYF.

DNA of the CDR3: TGTGCCAGCAGCCTCCCGGACAGAAGCTACACCTTC. Translation: CASSLPDRSYTF. J is TRBJ1-2 and V is TRBV5-6; D is possibly TRBD1 (6 bases). Trimming cost V 4 bases and J 9 bases, with 13 bases left between them. There are 12 residues in the CDR3. CDR1 and CDR2 (germline): SGHDT, YYEEEE. Full variable domain (rest looked up from reference TRBV5-6 and TRBJ1-2): DAGVTQSPTHLIKTRGQQVTLRCSPKSGHDTVSWYQQALGQGPQFIFQYYEEEERQRGNFPDRFSGHQFPNYSSELNVNALLLGDSALYLCASSLPDRSYTFGSGTRLTVV.

A remark on this clone: The same CDR3 arises from other DNA sequences in this sample as well. This chain connects TRBV30 to TRBJ1-1, with a tentative D call TRBD1 (5 bases). The germline gives CDR1 GTSNPN, CDR2 SVGIG (reference sequence). The CDR3 consists of 14 residues. Trimming took off 0 bases at V and 0 bases at J, with 8 bases between the two ends. For the CDR3, the DNA is TGTGCCTGGAGTGTAGGAGGGGTGAACACTGAAGCTTTCTTT. Translation gives CAWSVGGVNTEAFF. Filled out from reference TRBV30 and TRBJ1-1, the complete variable domain reads SQTIHQWPATLVQPVGSPLSLECTVEGTSNPNLYWYRQAAGRGLQLLFYSVGIGQISSEVPQNLSASRPQDRQFILSSKKLLLSDSGFYLCAWSVGGVNTEAFFGQGTRLTVV.

CDR3 sequence: CASSQDLVFSTGRYGYTF. DNA of the CDR3: TGCGCCAGCAGCCAAGATCTCGTTTTCTCGACAGGCCGCTATGGCTACACCTTC. The chain uses TRBV4-3 and TRBJ1-2, with D perhaps TRBD1 (6 bases). Germline V CDR1 and CDR2: LGHNA, YSLEER. V was shortened by 0 bases and J by 4 bases, with 21 bases between the two germline ends. CDR3 size: 18 residues.

The rearrangement joins TRBV7-2 to TRBJ2-6, with a possible D match to TRBD2 (7 bases). CDR1 SGHTA and CDR2 FQGNSA come from the germline V gene. The CDR3 has 16 amino acids. Trimming took 0 bases from V and 4 from J, leaving 10 bases between them. The CDR3 sequence is CASSLAGGRGANVLTF. The CDR3 DNA is TGTGCCAGCAGCTTAGCGGGGGGGCGAGGGGCCAACGTCCTGACTTTC.

The chain uses TRBV7-3 and TRBJ2-5; TRBD2 might be the D (6 bases). The end of the DNA aligns better with TRBJ2-7, so the J call may be wrong. CDR1 and CDR2 (germline): SGHTA, FQGTGA. This CDR3 contains 15 residues. CDR3: CASSPGRGLTYEQYF. The CDR3 DNA follows: TGTGCCAGCAGCCCTGGACGGGGGTTGACCTACGAGCAGTACTTC.

The J gene is TRBJ1-1, the V gene TRBV6-5; D is undetermined. Germline V gives CDR1 MNHEY, CDR2 SVGAGI. Trimming removed 6 bases from V and 11 bases from J, with 13 bases in between. This CDR3 has 11 amino acids. The CDR3 sequence is CASSYRQRAFF. CDR3 coding DNA: TGTGCCAGCAGCTACCGGCAGAGGGCTTTCTTT.

The V call is TRBV28, the J call TRBJ1-1; D not resolved. The V gene lost 6 bases and the J gene lost 7 bases, with 15 bases spanning the gap. The CDR3 is 13 amino acids. Germline V gives CDR1 MDHEN, CDR2 SYDVKM. In nucleotides, the CDR3 is TGTGCCAGCAGACCAGGTCCCAGCCGTGAAGCTTTCTTT. This gives the protein CASRPGPSREAFF. The full variable domain, in which reference TRBV28 and TRBJ1-1 provide the parts outside the CDR3, is DVKVTQSSRYLVKRTGEKVFLECVQDMDHENMFWYRQDPGLGLRLIYFSYDVKMKEKGDIPEGYSVSREKKERFSLILESASTNQTSMYLCASRPGPSREAFFGQGTRLTVV.

There are a few counts of this clone. V usage is TRBV21-1 and J usage is TRBJ1-5; the table's TRBD1 call for D was not verified on the DNA. TRBV21-1 is termed a pseudogene. The CDR3 totals 15 residues. CDR3 amino acids: CASPWFQGGNQPQHF. The CDR3 nucleotides read TGTGCCAGCCCCTGGTTCCAGGGGGGCAATCAGCCCCAGCATTTT.

This clone was detected only once. The chain has TRBV25-1 and TRBJ2-2; maybe TRBD1 (6 bases). V was clipped by 4 bases and J by 4 bases, with 13 bases between them. The CDR3 loop spans 15 amino acids. Germline lookup yields CDR1 MGHDK and CDR2 SYGVNS. In DNA, the CDR3 is TGTGCCAGCAGTGCGGGACACCCGGGCACCGGGGAGCTGTTTTTT. Translation: CASSAGHPGTGELFF.

This clone was observed a few times. The chain has TRBV6-1 and TRBJ1-2, with D perhaps matching TRBD1 (5 bases). The ends were cut back, 0 bases at V and 8 bases at J, with 10 bases in the middle. Germline lookup yields CDR1 MNHNS and CDR2 SASEGT. This CDR3 comprises 13 residues. CDR3 in amino acids: CASSEAGAGGYTF. CDR3 bases: TGTGCCAGCAGTGAAGCCGGGGCGGGGGGCTACACCTTC.

This clone was recorded only once. V gene TRBV11-2 combines with J gene TRBJ2-5; TRBD2 might be the D (5 bases). This CDR3 comprises 15 residues. Germline lookup yields CDR1 SGHAT and CDR2 FQNNGV. V lost 5 bases and J lost 4, with 17 bases in between. In DNA form, the CDR3 reads TGTGCCAGCAGCCCGGACTTAACGCGAGGAGAGACCCAGTACTTC. Translation: CASSPDLTRGETQYF.

V gene TRBV9 combines with J gene TRBJ2-5, with TRBD2 matching 16 bases. The CDR3 has 17 amino acids. In germline, CDR1 is SGDLS, CDR2 YYNGEE. The J segment lost 4 bases and the V segment lost 4 bases, leaving 7 bases of the junction unmatched. The CDR3 reads CASSPGLAGGPGETQYF. The CDR3 DNA sequence: TGTGCCAGCAGCCCGGGACTAGCGGGGGGGCCGGGAGAGACCCAGTACTTC.

V and J are TRBV7-9 and TRBJ2-7; possibly TRBD1 for D (6 bases). The CDR3 totals 14 residues. CDR1 and CDR2 (germline): SEHNR, FQNEAQ (reference sequence). V was pared by 4 bases and J by 4 bases, with 14 bases between. CDR3 coding DNA: TGTGCCAGCAGCTCACGGGACACATTTTACGAGCAGTACTTC. This sequence encodes CASSSRDTFYEQYF.

V usage is TRBV27 and J usage is TRBJ2-3; D is uncertain. Trimming took 5 bases from V and 6 from J, leaving 6 bases between them. The CDR3 sequence is 11 residues long. The V gene's germline CDR1 is MNHEY and CDR2 SMNVEV (reference sequence). The CDR3 here is CASSRSDTQYF. CDR3 in DNA: TGTGCCAGCAGTCGTTCGGATACGCAGTATTTT.

This clone appeared a single time. The chain uses TRBV19 and TRBJ2-7; 7 bases are shared with TRBD2. The CDR3 length is 18 residues. Losses at the gene ends were 3 bases for V and 2 bases for J; bases not matched to a gene: 16. Germline CDR1 and CDR2: LNHDA and SQIVND (reference sequence). This CDR3 is CASSITRQTGRAAYEQYF. The CDR3 DNA reads as TGTGCCAGTAGTATTACCCGCCAGACTGGGAGGGCCGCCTACGAGCAGTACTTC.

The rearrangement links TRBV6-5 to TRBJ1-4, with TRBD1 as a possible D gene (5 bases). Trimming took off 6 bases at V and 5 bases at J, with 10 bases between the two ends. The germline V gene has CDR1 MNHEY and CDR2 SVGAGI. The CDR3 is 13 amino acids. The CDR3 loop reads CASSLGHNEKLFF. The CDR3 DNA follows: TGTGCCAGCAGCCTTGGACACAATGAAAAACTGTTTTTT.